This TCR beta chain came from a study of OX40 agonist ivuxolimab in advanced cancers. For the study at large: At 0.01 to 10 mg/kg, ivuxolimab was administered intravenously to patients every 2 weeks.

Sequencing used immunoSEQ multiplex PCR; TCRdb keeps in-frame clones, though not all of them. The sample consists of some 100,000 clones, approximately 90% of them appearing once. This TCR was sampled from an adult with an advanced solid tumor such as melanoma, head and neck, liver or kidney cancer. The sequenced sample was CD4+ or CD8+ T cells sorted from blood, obtained in a trial of the OX40 agonist ivuxolimab.

The DNA of the CDR3 is TGCGCCAGCAGCTCCGGGGCCTCTGGGGAGACCCAGTACTTC. Its protein product is CASSSGASGETQYF. The chain is built from TRBV5-1 and TRBJ2-5; D may correspond to TRBD1 or TRBD2 (5 bases each). The CDR3 is made up of 14 amino acids. The germline gives CDR1 SGHRS, CDR2 YFSETQ. V lost 3 bases and J lost 5, with 14 bases in between.